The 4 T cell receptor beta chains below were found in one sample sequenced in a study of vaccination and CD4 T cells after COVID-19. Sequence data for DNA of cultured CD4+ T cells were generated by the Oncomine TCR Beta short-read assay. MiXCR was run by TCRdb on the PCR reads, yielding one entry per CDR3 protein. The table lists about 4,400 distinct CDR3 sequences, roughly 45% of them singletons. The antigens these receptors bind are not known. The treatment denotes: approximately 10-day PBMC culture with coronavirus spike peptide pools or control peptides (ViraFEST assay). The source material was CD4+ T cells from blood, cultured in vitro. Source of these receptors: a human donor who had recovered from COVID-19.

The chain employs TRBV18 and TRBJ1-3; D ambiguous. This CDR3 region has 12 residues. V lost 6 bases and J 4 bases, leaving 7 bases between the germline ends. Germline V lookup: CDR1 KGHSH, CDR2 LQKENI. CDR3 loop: CASSQPGNTIYF. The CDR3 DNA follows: TGTGCCAGCTCTCAGCCCGGAAACACCATATATTTT.

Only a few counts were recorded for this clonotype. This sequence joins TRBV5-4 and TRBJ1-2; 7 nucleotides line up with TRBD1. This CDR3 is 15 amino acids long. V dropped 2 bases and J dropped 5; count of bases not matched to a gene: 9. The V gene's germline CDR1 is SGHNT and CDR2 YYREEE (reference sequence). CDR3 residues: CASSLDRAPIYGYTF. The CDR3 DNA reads TGTGCCAGCAGCTTAGACAGGGCCCCAATTTATGGCTACACCTTC.

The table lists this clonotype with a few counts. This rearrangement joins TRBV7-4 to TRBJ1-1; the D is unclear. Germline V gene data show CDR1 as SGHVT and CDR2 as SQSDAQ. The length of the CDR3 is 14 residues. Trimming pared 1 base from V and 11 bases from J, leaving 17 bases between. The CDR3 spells CASSLVWEGRVAFF. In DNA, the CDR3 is TGTGCCAGCAGCTTAGTTTGGGAGGGAAGGGTGGCTTTCTTT.

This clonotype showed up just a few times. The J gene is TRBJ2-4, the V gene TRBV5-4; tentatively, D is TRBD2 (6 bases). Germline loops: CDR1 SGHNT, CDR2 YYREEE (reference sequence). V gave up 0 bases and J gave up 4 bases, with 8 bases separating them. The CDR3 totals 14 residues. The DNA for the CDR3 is TGTGCCAGCAGCTTGGGGGACTTGAAAAACATTCAGTACTTC. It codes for CASSLGDLKNIQYF.